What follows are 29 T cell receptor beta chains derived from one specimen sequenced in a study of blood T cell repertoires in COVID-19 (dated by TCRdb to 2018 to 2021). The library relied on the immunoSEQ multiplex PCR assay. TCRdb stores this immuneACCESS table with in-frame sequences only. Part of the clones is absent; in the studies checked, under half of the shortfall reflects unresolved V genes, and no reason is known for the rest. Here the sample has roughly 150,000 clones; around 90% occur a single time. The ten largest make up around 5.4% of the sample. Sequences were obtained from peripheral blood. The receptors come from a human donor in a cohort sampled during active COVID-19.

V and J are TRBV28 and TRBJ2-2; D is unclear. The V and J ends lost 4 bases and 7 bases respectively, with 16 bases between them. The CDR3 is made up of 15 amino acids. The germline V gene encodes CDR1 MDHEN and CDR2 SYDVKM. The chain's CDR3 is CASSYPRPVGGELFF. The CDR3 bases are TGTGCCAGCAGTTACCCGAGGCCCGTCGGCGGGGAGCTGTTTTTT.

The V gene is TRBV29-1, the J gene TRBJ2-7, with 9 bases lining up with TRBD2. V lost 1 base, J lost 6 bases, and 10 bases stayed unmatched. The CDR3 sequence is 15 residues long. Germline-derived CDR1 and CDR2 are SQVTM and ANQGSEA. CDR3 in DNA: TGCAGCGTTGAAGGGCGCGGGATAGCGGGAGCCGAGCAGTACTTC. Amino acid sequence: CSVEGRGIAGAEQYF.

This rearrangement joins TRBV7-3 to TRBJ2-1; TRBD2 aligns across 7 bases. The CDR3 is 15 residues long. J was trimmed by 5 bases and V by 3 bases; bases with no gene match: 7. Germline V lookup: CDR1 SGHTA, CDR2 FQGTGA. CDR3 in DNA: TGTGCCAGCAGCTTTCAGCGGGGAGCTCACAATGAGCAGTTCTTC. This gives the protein CASSFQRGAHNEQFF. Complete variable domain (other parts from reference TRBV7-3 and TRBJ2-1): GAGVSQTPSNKVTEKGKYVELRCDPISGHTALYWYRQSLGQGPEFLIYFQGTGAADDSGLPNDRFFAVRPEGSVSTLKIQRTERGDSAVYLCASSFQRGAHNEQFFGPGTRLTVL.

The DNA for the CDR3 is TGTGCCAGCGCCCTGGGACAGGGAGGGCTCGAGCAGTACTTC. Translated: CASALGQGGLEQYF. V gene TRBV27 combines with J gene TRBJ2-7; 9 nucleotides align to TRBD1. After removal of 8 bases from V and 6 bases from J, the junction contained 11 bases not matched to a gene. CDR3 length equals 14 residues. The germline gives CDR1 MNHEY, CDR2 SMNVEV (reference sequence).

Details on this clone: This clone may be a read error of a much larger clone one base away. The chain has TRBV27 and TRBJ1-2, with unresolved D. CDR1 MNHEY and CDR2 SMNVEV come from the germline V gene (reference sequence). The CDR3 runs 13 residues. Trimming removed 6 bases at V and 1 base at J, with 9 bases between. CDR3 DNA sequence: TGTGCCAGCAGCCCGACATTTAACTATGGCTACACCTTC. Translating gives CASSPTFNYGYTF.

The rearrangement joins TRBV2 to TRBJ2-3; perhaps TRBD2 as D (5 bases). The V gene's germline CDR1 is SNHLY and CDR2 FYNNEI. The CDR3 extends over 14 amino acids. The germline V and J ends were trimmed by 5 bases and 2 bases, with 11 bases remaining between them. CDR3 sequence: CASSPRRATDTQYF. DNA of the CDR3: TGTGCCAGCAGTCCCAGGCGGGCCACAGATACGCAGTATTTT.

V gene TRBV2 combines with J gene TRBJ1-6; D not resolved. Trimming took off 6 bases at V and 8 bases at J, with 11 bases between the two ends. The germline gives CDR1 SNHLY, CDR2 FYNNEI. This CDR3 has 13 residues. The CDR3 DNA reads TGTGCCAGCAGAAGAGAAACTTATTCACCCCTCCACTTT. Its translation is CASRRETYSPLHF.

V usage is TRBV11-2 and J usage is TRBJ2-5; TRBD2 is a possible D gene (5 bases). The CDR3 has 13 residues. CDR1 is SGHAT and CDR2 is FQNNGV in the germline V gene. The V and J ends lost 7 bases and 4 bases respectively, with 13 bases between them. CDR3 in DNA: TGTGCCAGCACCAAGCCTCGGGGAGAGACCCAGTACTTC. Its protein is CASTKPRGETQYF. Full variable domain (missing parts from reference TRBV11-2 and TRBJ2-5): EAGVAQSPRYKIIEKRQSVAFWCNPISGHATLYWYQQILGQGPKLLIQFQNNGVVDDSQLPKDRFSAERLKGVDSTLKIQPAKLEDSAVYLCASTKPRGETQYFGPGTRLLVL.

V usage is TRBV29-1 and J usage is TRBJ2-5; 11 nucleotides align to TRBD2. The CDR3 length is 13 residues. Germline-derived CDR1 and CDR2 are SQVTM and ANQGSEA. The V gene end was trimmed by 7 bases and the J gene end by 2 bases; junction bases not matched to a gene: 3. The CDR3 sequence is CSAGTSGQETQYF. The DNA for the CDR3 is TGCAGCGCCGGGACTAGCGGACAAGAGACCCAGTACTTC.

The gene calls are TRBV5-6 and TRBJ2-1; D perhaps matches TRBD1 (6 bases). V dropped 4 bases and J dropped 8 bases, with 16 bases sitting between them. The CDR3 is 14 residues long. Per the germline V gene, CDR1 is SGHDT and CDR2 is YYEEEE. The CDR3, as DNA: TGTGCCAGCAGCCATAACTACAGGGTCGATGAGCAGTTCTTC. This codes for CASSHNYRVDEQFF.

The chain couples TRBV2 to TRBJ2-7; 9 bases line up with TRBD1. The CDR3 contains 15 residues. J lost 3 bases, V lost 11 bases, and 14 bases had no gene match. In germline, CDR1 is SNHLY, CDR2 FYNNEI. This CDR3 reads CAGSQEQGASYEQYF. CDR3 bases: TGTGCCGGAAGCCAAGAACAGGGGGCAAGCTACGAGCAGTACTTC.

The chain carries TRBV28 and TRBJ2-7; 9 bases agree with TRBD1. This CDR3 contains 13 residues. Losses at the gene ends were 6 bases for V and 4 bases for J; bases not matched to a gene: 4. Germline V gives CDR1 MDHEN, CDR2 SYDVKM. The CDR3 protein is CASSRTGVYEQYF. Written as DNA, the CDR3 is TGTGCCAGCAGCCGGACAGGGGTTTACGAGCAGTACTTC.

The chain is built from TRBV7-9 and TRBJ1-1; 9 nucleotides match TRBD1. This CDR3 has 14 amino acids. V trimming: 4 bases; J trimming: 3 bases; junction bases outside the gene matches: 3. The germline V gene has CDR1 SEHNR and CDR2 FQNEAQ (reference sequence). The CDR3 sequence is CASSSGQGYTEAFF. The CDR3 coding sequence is TGTGCCAGCAGCTCGGGACAGGGTTACACTGAAGCTTTCTTT.

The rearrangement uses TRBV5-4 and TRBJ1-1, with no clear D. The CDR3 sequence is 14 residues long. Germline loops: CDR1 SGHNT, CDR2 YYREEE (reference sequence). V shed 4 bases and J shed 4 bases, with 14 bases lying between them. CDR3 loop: CASSRGPGSTEAFF. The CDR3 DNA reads TGTGCCAGCAGCCGAGGACCGGGGAGCACTGAAGCTTTCTTT.

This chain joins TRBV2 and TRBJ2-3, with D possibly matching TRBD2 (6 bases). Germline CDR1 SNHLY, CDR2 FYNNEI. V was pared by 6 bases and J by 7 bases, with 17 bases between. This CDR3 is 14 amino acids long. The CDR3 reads CASRPRDFENTQYF. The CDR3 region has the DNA TGTGCCAGCAGACCCCGGGACTTCGAAAATACGCAGTATTTT.

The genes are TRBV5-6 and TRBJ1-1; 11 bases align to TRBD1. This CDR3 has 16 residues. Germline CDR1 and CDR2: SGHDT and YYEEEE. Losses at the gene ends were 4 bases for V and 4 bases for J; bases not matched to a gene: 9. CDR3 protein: CASSPRWDRGFTEAFF. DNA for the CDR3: TGTGCCAGCAGCCCACGATGGGACAGGGGGTTCACTGAAGCTTTCTTT.

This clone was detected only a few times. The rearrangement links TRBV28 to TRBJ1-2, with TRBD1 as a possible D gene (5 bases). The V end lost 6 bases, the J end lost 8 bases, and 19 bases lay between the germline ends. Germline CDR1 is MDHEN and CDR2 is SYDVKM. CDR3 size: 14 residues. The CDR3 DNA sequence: TGTGCCAGCAGCCGATACCCCCGGGGGAGCGGCTACACCTTC. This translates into CASSRYPRGSGYTF.

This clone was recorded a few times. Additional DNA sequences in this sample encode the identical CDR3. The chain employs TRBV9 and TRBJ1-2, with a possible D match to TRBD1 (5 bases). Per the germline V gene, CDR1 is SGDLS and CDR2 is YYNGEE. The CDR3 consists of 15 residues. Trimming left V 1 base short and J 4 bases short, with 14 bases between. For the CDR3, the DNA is TGTGCCAGCAGCGTAAGAGGCCAGGGTGGCTATGGCTACACCTTC. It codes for CASSVRGQGGYGYTF.

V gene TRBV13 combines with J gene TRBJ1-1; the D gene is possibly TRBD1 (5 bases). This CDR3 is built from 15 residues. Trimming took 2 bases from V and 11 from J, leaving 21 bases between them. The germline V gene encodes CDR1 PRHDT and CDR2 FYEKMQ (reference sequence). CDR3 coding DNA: TGTGCCAGCAGCTTAAGGACGGGGGGGTCCGGTGATGCTTTCTTT. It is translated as CASSLRTGGSGDAFF.

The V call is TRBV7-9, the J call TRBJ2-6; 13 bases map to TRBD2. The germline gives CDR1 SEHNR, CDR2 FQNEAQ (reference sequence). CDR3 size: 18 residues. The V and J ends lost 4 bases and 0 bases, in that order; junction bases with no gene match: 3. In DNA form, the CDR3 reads TGTGCCAGCAGCTCAGGACTAGCGGGGGTCTCTGGGGCCAACGTCCTGACTTTC. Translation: CASSSGLAGVSGANVLTF.

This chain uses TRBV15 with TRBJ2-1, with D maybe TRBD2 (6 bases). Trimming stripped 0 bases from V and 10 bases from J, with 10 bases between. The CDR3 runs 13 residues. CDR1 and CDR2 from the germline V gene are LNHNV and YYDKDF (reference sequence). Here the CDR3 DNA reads TGTGCCACCAGCAGAGATCTGGAGGGCGAGCAGTTCTTC. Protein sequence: CATSRDLEGEQFF.

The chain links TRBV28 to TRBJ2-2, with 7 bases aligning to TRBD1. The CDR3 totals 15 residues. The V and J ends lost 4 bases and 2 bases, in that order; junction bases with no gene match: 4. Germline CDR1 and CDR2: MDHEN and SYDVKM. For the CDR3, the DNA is TGTGCCAGCAGTTCCGGACAGGCTAACACCGGGGAGCTGTTTTTT. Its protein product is CASSSGQANTGELFF.

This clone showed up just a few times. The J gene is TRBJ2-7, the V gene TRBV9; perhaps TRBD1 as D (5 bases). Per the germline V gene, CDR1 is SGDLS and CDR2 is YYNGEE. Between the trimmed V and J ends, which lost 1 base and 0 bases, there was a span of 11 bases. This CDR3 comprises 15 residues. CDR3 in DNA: TGTGCCAGCAGCGTAAACCCAGGGCCCTCCTACGAGCAGTACTTC. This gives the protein CASSVNPGPSYEQYF.

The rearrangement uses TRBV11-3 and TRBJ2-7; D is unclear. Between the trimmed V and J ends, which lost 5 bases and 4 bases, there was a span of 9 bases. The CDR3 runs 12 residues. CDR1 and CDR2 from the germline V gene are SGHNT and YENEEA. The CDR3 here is CASSANGYEQYF. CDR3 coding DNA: TGTGCCAGCAGCGCCAACGGTTACGAGCAGTACTTC.

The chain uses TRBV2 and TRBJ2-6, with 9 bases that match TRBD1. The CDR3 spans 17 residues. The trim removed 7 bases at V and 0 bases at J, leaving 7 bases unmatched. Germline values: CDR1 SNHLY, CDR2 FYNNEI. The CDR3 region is CASNAGTGYSGANVLTF. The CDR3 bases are TGTGCCAGCAACGCCGGGACAGGGTACTCTGGGGCCAACGTCCTGACTTTC.

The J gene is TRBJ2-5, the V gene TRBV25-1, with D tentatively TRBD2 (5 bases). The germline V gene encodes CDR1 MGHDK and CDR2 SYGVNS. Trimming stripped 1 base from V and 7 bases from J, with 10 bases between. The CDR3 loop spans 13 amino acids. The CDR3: CASSEFTRGTQYF. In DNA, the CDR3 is TGTGCCAGCAGTGAATTTACTCGGGGGACCCAGTACTTC.

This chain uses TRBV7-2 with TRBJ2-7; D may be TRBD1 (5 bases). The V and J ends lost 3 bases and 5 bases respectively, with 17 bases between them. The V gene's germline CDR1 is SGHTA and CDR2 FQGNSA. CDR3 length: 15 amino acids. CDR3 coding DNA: TGTGCCAGCAGCTTGCGCGGCAGGGCAAACGACGAGCAGTACTTC. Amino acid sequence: CASSLRGRANDEQYF.

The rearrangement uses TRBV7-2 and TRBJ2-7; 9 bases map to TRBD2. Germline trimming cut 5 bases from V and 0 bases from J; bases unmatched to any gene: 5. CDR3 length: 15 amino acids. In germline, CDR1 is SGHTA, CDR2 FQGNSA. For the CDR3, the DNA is TGTGCCAGCAGCCCAGGACTAGCGTCCTCCTACGAGCAGTACTTC. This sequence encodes CASSPGLASSYEQYF.

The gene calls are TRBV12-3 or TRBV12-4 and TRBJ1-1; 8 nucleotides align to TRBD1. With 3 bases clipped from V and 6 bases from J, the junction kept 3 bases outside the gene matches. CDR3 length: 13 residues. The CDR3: CASSFGQGPEAFF. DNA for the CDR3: TGTGCCAGCAGTTTCGGACAGGGCCCTGAAGCTTTCTTT.